Listed below are T cell receptor beta chains from one sample, sequenced in a study of blood T cell repertoires in COVID-19. Clones were read by immunoSEQ multiplex PCR, and TCRdb kept only the in-frame ones, dropping some. The sample includes a few hundred thousand clones, roughly 84% of them seen just once. The sequenced sample was peripheral blood. The receptors shown here come from a woman under 30 with acute or convalescent COVID-19. Both conserved end residues are part of each CDR3. A D gene is named only where the DNA matches it firmly.

d_gene: NA; v_gene: TRBV19; j_gene: TRBJ1-1; CDR3aa: CASRTRGGPNTEAFF; CDR3nt: TGTGCCAGTAGAACTAGGGGGGGCCCGAACACTGAAGCTTTCTTT
d_gene: TRBD1; v_gene: TRBV28; j_gene: TRBJ1-2; CDR3aa: CASSLLDRPGGYTF; CDR3nt: TGTGCCAGCAGTCTTCTGGACAGGCCGGGGGGCTACACCTTC
d_gene: TRBD2; v_gene: TRBV6-2/TRBV6-3; j_gene: TRBJ2-1; CDR3aa: CASSYSVAGVPHNEQFF; CDR3nt: TGTGCCAGCAGTTACTCCGTAGCGGGAGTTCCCCACAATGAGCAGTTCTTC
d_gene: TRBD1; v_gene: TRBV13; j_gene: TRBJ2-1; CDR3aa: CASRPTQGRPMSSYNEQFF; CDR3nt: TGTGCCAGCAGACCAACACAGGGGAGACCTATGAGCTCCTACAATGAGCAGTTCTTC
d_gene: NA; v_gene: TRBV2; j_gene: TRBJ1-1; CDR3aa: CAILRPGGSTEAFF; CDR3nt: TGTGCCATCCTGCGACCGGGAGGGAGCACTGAAGCTTTCTTT
d_gene: TRBD1; v_gene: TRBV18; j_gene: TRBJ2-1; CDR3aa: CASSPPTGTDANEQFF; CDR3nt: TGTGCCAGCTCACCACCGACGGGGACAGACGCTAATGAGCAGTTCTTC
d_gene: NA; v_gene: TRBV19; j_gene: TRBJ1-1; CDR3aa: CASKGPRPNTEAFF; CDR3nt: TGTGCCAGTAAGGGGCCCCGACCGAACACTGAAGCTTTCTTT
d_gene: TRBD1; v_gene: TRBV3-1/TRBV3-2; j_gene: TRBJ2-7; CDR3aa: CASSTGDRSSGFRYEQYF; CDR3nt: TGTGCCAGCAGCACCGGGGACAGGTCCTCTGGGTTTAGGTACGAGCAGTACTTC
d_gene: TRBD2; v_gene: TRBV9; j_gene: TRBJ2-5; CDR3aa: CASSPKLGGTETQYF; CDR3nt: TGTGCCAGCAGCCCAAAACTGGGGGGGACAGAGACCCAGTACTTC
d_gene: NA; v_gene: TRBV19; j_gene: TRBJ2-3; CDR3aa: CASSYRAGSTDTQYF; CDR3nt: TGTGCCAGTAGTTACCGGGCGGGGAGCACAGATACGCAGTATTTT
d_gene: NA; v_gene: TRBV7-8; j_gene: TRBJ2-1; CDR3aa: CASSLAGTYNEQFF; CDR3nt: TGTGCCAGCAGCTTAGCGGGCACCTACAATGAGCAGTTCTTC
d_gene: TRBD1; v_gene: TRBV19; j_gene: TRBJ1-2; CDR3aa: CASSFAGQGLYGYTF; CDR3nt: TGTGCCAGTAGTTTCGCGGGACAGGGTTTATATGGCTACACCTTC
d_gene: NA; v_gene: TRBV15; j_gene: TRBJ1-1; CDR3aa: CATSRTGNTEAFF; CDR3nt: TGTGCCACCAGCAGAACAGGGAACACTGAAGCTTTCTTT